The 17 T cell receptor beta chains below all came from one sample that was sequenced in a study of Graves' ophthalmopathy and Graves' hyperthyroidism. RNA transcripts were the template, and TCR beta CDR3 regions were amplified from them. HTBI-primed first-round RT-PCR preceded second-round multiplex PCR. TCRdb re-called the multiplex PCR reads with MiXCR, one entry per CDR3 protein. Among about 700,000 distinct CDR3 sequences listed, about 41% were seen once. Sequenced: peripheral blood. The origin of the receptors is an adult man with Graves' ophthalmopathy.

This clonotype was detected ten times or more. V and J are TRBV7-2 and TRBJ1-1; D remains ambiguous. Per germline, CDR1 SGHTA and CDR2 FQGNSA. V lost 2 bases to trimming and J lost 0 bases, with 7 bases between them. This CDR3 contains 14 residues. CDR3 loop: CASSLHRVNTEAFF. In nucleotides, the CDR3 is TGTGCCAGCAGCTTACACAGAGTGAACACTGAAGCTTTCTTT.

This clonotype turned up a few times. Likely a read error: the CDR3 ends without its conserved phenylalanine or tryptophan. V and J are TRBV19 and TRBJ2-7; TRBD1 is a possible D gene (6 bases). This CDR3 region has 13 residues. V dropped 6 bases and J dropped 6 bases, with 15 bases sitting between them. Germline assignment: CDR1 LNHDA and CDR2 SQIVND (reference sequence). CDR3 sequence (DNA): TGTGCCAGTAGGCACAGGGATCAGGTCGAGCAGTACCTC. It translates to CASRHRDQVEQYL.

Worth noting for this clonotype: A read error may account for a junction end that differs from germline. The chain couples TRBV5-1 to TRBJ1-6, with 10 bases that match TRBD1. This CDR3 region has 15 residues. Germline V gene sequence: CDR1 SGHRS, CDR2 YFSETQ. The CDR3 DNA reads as TGCGCCAGCAGCCCCACCGGGACAGGGGCCTCACCCCTCTACTTT. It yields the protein CASSPTGTGASPLYF.

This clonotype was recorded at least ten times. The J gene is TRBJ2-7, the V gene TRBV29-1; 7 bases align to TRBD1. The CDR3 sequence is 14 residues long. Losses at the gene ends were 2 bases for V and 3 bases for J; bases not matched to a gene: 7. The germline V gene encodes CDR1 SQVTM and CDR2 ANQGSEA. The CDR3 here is CSVEIYRGSYEQYF. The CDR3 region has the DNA TGCAGCGTTGAAATCTACAGGGGCAGCTACGAGCAGTACTTC.

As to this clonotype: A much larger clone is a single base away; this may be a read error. The CDR3 DNA reads TGCAGCGTTGGAGGCAGGGGGTTGGGTGATGAAAAACTGTTTTTT. Translated, it gives CSVGGRGLGDEKLFF. The chain links TRBV29-1 to TRBJ1-4; 7 positions match TRBD1. The V segment lost 4 bases and the J segment 6 bases; nucleotides outside the gene matches: 11. CDR1 SQVTM and CDR2 ANQGSEA come from the germline V gene. The CDR3 length is 15 residues.

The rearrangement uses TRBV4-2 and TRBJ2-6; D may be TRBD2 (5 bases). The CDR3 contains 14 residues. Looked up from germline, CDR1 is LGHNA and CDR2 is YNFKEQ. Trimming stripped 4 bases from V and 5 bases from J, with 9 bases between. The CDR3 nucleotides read TGTGCCAGCAGCCTCCGGGATCGGGCCAACGTCCTGACTTTC. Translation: CASSLRDRANVLTF.

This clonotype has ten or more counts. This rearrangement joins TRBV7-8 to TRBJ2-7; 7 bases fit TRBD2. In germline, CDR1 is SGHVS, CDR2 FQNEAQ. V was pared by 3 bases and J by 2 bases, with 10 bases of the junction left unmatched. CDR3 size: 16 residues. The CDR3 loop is CASSLGGTASAYEQYF. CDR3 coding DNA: TGTGCCAGCAGCTTGGGAGGGACGGCCTCGGCCTACGAGCAGTACTTC.

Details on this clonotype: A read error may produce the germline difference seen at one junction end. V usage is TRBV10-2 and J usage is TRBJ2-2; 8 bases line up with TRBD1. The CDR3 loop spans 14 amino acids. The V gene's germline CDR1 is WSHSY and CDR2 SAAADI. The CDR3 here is CASTGQGATGELSW. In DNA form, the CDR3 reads TGCGCCAGCACCGGGCAGGGGGCCACCGGGGAGCTGTCTTGG.

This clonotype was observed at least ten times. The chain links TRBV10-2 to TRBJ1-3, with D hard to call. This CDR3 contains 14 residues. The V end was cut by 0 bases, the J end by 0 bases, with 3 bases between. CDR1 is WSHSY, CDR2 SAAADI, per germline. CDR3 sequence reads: CASSESYSGNTIYF. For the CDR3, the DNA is TGCGCCAGCAGTGAGTCTTACTCTGGAAACACCATATATTTT.

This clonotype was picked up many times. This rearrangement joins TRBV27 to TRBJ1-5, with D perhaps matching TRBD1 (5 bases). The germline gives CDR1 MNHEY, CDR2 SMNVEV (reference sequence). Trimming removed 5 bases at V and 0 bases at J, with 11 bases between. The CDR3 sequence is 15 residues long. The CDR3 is CASSRDGYSNQPQHF. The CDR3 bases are TGTGCCAGCAGTAGGGACGGGTATAGCAATCAGCCCCAGCATTTT.

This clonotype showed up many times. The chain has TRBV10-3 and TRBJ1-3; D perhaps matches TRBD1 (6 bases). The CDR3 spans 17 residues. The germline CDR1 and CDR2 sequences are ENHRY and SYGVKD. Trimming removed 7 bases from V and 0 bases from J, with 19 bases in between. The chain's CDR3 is CAIKRRLTDSSGNTIYF. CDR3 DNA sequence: TGTGCCATCAAGCGAAGGTTAACGGACAGCTCTGGAAACACCATATATTTT.

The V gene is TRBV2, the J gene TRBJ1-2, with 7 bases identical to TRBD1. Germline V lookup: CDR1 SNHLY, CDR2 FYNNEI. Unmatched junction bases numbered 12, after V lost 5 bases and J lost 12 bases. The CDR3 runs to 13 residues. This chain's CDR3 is CASSRDSTSGNTF. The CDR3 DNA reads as TGTGCCAGCAGTCGGGACAGCACTTCTGGAAACACCTTC. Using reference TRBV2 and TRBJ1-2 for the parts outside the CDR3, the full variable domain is EPEVTQTPSHQVTQMGQEVILRCVPISNHLYFYWYRQILGQKVEFLVSFYNNEISEKSEIFDDQFSVERPDGSNFTLKIRSTKLEDSAMYFCASSRDSTSGNTFGSGTRLTVV.

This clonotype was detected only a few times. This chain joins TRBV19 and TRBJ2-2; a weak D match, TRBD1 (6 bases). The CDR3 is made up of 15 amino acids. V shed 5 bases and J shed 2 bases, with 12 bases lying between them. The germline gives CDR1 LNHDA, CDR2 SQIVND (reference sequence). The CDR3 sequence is CASSSSGHNTGELFF. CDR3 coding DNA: TGTGCCAGTAGTTCATCGGGACATAACACCGGGGAGCTGTTTTTT.

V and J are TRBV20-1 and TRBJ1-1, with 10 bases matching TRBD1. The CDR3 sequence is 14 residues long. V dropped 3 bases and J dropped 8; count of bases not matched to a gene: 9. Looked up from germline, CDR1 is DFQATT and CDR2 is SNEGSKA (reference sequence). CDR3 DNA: TGCAGTGCTAGGAGGACAGGGGGGCGTCGGGAAGCTTTCTTT. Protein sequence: CSARRTGGRREAFF.

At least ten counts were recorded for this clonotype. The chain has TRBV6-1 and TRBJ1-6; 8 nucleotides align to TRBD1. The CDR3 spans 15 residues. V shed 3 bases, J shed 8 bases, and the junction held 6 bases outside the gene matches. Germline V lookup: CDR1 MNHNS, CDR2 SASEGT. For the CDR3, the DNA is TGTGCCAGCAGTGATATAGGACAGGGCCATTCACCCCTCCACTTT. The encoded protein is CASSDIGQGHSPLHF.

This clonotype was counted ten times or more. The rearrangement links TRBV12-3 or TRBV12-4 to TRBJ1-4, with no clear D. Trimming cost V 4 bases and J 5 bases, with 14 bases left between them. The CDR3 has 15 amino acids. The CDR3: CASSSLQSPNEKLFF. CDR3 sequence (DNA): TGTGCCAGCAGTTCCTTACAGTCACCCAATGAAAAACTGTTTTTT.

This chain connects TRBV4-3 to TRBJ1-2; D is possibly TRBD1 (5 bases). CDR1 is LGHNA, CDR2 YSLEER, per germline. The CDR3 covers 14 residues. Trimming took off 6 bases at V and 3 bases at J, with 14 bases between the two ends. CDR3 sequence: CASRDLGVDYGYTF. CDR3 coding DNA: TGCGCCAGCAGGGATCTGGGGGTGGACTATGGCTACACCTTC.